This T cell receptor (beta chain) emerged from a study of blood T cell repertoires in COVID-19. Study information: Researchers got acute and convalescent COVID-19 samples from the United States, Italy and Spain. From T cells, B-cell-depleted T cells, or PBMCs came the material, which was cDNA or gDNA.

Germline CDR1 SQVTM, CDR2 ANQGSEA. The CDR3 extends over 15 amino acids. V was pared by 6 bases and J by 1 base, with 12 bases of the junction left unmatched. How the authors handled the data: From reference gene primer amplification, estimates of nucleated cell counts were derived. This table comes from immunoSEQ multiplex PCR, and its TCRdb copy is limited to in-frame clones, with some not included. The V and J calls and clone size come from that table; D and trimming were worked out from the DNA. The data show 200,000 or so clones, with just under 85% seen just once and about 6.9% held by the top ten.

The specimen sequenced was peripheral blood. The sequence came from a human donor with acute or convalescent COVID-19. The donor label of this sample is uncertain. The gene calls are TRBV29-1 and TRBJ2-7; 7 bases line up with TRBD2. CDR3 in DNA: TGCAGCGTGGGGAGGTGGCTAGCGGATTCCTACGAGCAGTACTTC. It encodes CSVGRWLADSYEQYF.